This TCR beta chain was documented in a study of blood T cell repertoires in COVID-19. Per the authors' pipeline: Estimated nucleated cell counts came from reference gene primer amplification. Sequencing used immunoSEQ multiplex PCR; TCRdb keeps in-frame clones, though not all of them. V, J and clone size were drawn from that table, and D and trimming were deduced from the DNA. The data hold roughly 50,000 clones, with 70% to 85% observed a single time. CDR3 length: 14 residues. Trimming took off 4 bases at V and 0 bases at J, with 11 bases between the two ends. In germline, CDR1 is SGHRS, CDR2 YFSETQ.

The material sequenced was peripheral blood. This chain joins TRBV5-1 and TRBJ2-7; D unresolved. The receptor was derived from a man aged 55-75 years with acute or convalescent COVID-19. CDR3 sequence reads: CASSPLTVSYEQYF. The CDR3 nucleotides read TGCGCCAGCAGCCCCCTTACTGTCTCCTACGAGCAGTACTTC.